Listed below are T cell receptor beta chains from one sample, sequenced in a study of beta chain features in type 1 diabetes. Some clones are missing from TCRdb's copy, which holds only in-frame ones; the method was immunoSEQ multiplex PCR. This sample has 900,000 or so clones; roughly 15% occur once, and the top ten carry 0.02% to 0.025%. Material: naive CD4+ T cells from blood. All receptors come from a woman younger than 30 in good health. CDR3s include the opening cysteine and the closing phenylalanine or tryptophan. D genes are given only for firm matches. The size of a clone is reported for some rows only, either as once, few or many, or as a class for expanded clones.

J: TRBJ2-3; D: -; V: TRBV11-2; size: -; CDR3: CASLEGLITDTQYF; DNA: TGTGCCAGCCTAGAGGGACTTATCACAGATACGCAGTATTTT
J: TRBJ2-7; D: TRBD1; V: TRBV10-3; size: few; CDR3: CAISEGRQGTSSEQYF; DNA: TGTGCCATCAGTGAGGGGAGACAGGGAACTTCGAGCGAGCAGTACTTC
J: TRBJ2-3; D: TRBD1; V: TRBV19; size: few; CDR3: CASSNRGPTDTQYF; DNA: TGTGCCAGTAGCAACAGGGGACCCACAGATACGCAGTATTTT
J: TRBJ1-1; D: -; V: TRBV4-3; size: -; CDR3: CASSQDSRQPGGAFF; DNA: TGCGCCAGCAGCCAAGATTCGAGACAGCCCGGTGGAGCTTTCTTT
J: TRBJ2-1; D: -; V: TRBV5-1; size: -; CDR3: CASSFFRGARDEQFF; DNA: TGCGCCAGCTCCTTCTTTCGGGGGGCTCGGGATGAGCAGTTCTTC
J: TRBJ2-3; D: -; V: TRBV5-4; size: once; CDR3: CATYDTGEADTQYF; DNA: TGTGCCACCTACGACACGGGAGAAGCAGATACGCAGTATTTT
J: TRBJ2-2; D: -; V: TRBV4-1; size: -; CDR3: CASSQDKGSRVTGELFF; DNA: TGCGCCAGCAGCCAAGATAAGGGGTCGCGAGTCACCGGGGAGCTGTTTTTT
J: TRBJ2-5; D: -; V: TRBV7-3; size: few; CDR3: CASSLGEQETQYF; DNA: TGTGCCAGCAGCTTAGGGGAACAAGAGACCCAGTACTTC
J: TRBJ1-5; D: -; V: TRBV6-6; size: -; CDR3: CAVSDGGNQPQHF; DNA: TGTGCCGTGAGCGACGGGGGCAATCAGCCCCAGCATTTT
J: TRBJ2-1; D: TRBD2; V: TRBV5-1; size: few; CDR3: CASRYGLAGVIDEQFF; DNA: TGCGCCAGCAGATACGGACTAGCGGGAGTTATAGATGAGCAGTTCTTC
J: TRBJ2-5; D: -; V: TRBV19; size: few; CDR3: CASSDWREETQYF; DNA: TGTGCCAGTAGTGATTGGAGGGAAGAGACCCAGTACTTC
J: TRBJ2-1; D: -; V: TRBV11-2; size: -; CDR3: CASSLGGVPYNEQFF; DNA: TGTGCCAGCAGCTTAGGCGGGGTACCATACAATGAGCAGTTCTTC
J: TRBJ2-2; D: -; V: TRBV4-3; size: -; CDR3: CASSQDAGELFF; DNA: TGCGCCAGCAGCCAAGATGCGGGGGAGCTGTTTTTT
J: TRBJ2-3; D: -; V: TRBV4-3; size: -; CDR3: CASSQDSWSGGGDTQYF; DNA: TGCGCCAGCAGCCAAGATTCATGGTCAGGGGGAGGAGATACGCAGTATTTT
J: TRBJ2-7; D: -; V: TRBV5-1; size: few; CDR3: CAILPPVSSSYEQYF; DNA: TGCGCCATCCTCCCCCCCGTTTCTAGCTCCTACGAGCAGTACTTC
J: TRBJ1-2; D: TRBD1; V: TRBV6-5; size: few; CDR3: CASSYAGQGGGGYTF; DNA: TGTGCCAGCAGTTACGCGGGACAGGGGGGAGGTGGCTACACCTTC
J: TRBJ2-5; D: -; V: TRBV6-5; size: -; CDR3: CASSYSPRVEWAQYF; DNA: TGTGCCAGCAGTTACTCACCGAGGGTCGAGTGGGCCCAGTACTTC
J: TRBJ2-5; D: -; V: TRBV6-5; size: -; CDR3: CASSYALTEETQYF; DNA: TGTGCCAGCAGTTACGCCCTAACGGAAGAGACCCAGTACTTC
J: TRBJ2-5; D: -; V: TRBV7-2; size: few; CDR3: CASRTLQETQYF; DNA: TGTGCCAGCCGGACATTGCAAGAGACCCAGTACTTC
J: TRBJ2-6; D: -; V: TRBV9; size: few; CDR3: CASSVGGAGANVLTF; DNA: TGTGCCAGCAGCGTAGGTGGGGCTGGGGCCAACGTCCTGACTTTC
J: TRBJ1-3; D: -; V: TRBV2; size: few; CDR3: CASSEGSSGNTIYF; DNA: TGTGCCAGCAGTGAAGGGAGCTCTGGAAACACCATATATTTT
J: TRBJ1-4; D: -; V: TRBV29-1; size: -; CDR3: CSVEYVGAREKLFF; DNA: TGCAGCGTTGAATATGTAGGGGCACGAGAAAAACTGTTTTTT
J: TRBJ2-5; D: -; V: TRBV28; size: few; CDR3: CASSSGVGFQETQYF; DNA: TGTGCCAGCAGTTCTGGGGTCGGGTTCCAAGAGACCCAGTACTTC
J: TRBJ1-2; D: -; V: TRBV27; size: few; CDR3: CASRSTGFGYTF; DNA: TGTGCCAGCAGATCTACAGGGTTTGGCTACACCTTC
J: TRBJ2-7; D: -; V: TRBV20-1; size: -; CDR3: CSASEHEQYF; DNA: TGCAGTGCTAGTGAGCACGAGCAGTACTTC
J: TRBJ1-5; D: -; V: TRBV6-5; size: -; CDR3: CASSWAYNQPQHF; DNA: TGTGCCAGCAGTTGGGCATACAATCAGCCCCAGCATTTT
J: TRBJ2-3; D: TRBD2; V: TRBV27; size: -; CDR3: CASSLAGGRTDTQYF; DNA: TGTGCCAGCAGTTTAGCGGGGGGACGCACAGATACGCAGTATTTT
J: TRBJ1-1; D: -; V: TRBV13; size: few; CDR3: CASSPPRRNTEAFF; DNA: TGTGCCAGCAGCCCCCCCCGGAGAAACACTGAAGCTTTCTTT
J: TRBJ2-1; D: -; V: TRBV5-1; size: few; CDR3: CASSSDPSSYNEQFF; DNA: TGCGCCAGCAGCTCCGACCCGAGCTCCTACAATGAGCAGTTCTTC
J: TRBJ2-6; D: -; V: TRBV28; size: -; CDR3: CASSPNAGANVLTF; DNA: TGTGCCAGCAGTCCAAACGCGGGGGCCAACGTCCTGACTTTC
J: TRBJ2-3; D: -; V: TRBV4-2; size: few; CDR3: CATELAGTDTQYF; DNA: TGTGCCACCGAGCTTGCGGGCACAGATACGCAGTATTTT
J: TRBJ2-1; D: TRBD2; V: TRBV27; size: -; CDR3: CASSSGRASSYNEQFF; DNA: TGTGCCAGCTCCAGCGGGAGGGCCTCGTCCTACAATGAGCAGTTCTTC
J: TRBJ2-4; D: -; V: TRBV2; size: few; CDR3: CASSEADWDSKNIQYF; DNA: TGTGCCAGCAGTGAAGCGGACTGGGATAGCAAAAACATTCAGTACTTC
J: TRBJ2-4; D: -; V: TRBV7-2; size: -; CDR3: CASSPRDSLLNIQYF; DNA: TGTGCCAGCAGCCCGCGGGACTCTCTATTGAACATTCAGTACTTC
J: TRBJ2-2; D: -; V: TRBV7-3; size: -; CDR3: CASSSTSLAGELFF; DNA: TGTGCCAGCAGCTCGACGAGCCTCGCCGGGGAGCTGTTTTTT
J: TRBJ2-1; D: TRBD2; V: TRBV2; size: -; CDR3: CASTKTSGRDSAYNEQFF; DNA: TGTGCCAGCACTAAGACTAGCGGGAGGGATAGCGCCTACAATGAGCAGTTCTTC
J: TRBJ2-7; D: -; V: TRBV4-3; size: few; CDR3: CASSQDIGPGTLSYEQYF; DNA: TGCGCCAGCAGCCAAGATATTGGGCCCGGGACCCTAAGCTACGAGCAGTACTTC
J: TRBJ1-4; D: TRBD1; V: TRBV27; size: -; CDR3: CASSLYRGATNEKLFF; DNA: TGTGCCAGCAGTTTGTACAGGGGGGCAACTAATGAAAAACTGTTTTTT
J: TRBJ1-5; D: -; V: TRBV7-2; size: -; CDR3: CASSFFNQPQHF; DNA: TGTGCCAGCAGCTTCTTTAATCAGCCCCAGCATTTT
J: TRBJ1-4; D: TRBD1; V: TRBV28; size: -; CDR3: CASSSPGQGDEKLFF; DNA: TGTGCCAGCAGTTCCCCCGGACAGGGAGATGAAAAACTGTTTTTT
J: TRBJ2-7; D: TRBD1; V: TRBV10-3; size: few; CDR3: CAISPGQGSREQYF; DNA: TGTGCCATCAGCCCGGGACAGGGGAGTCGCGAGCAGTACTTC
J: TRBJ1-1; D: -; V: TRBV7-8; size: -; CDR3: CASSLIRAAMVGAFF; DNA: TGTGCCAGCAGCTTAATCCGCGCCGCGATGGTGGGTGCTTTCTTT
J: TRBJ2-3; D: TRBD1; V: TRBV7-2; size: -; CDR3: CASSLRGGGSTDTQYF; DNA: TGTGCCAGCAGCTTAAGAGGGGGCGGCAGCACAGATACGCAGTATTTT
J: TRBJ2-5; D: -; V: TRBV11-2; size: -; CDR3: CASSLAYQETQYF; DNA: TGTGCCAGCAGCCTAGCGTACCAAGAGACCCAGTACTTC
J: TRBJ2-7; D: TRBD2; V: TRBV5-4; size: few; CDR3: CASSLGLAGDEQYF; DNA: TGTGCCAGCAGCCTCGGACTAGCGGGAGACGAGCAGTACTTC
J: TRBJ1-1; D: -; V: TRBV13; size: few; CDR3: CASSPQGRTNMNTEAFF; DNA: TGTGCCAGCAGCCCCCAGGGACGGACAAACATGAACACTGAAGCTTTCTTT
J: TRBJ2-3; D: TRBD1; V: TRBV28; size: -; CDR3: CASKGTGADTQYF; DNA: TGTGCCAGCAAGGGGACAGGAGCAGATACGCAGTATTTT
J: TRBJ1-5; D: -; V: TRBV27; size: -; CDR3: CASSFYGGEHQPQHF; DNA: TGTGCCAGCAGTTTTTATGGGGGTGAGCATCAGCCCCAGCATTTT
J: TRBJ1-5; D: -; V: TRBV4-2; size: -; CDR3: CASSQGFYSNQPQHF; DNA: TGTGCCAGCAGCCAAGGGTTTTATAGCAATCAGCCCCAGCATTTT
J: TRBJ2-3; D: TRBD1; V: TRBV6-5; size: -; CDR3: CASSLQGRTDTQYF; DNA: TGTGCCAGCAGTTTACAGGGGCGAACAGATACGCAGTATTTT
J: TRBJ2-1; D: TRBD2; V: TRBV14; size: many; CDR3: CASSQAGGIYNEQFF; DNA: TGTGCCAGCAGCCAAGCGGGAGGGATCTACAATGAGCAGTTCTTC
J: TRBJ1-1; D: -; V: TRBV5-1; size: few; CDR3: CASSLLLYGTEAFF; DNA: TGCGCCAGCAGCTTGCTCCTCTATGGCACTGAAGCTTTCTTT